This T cell receptor (beta chain) was found in a study of coeliac disease. The CDR3 has 15 amino acids. Germline loops: CDR1 MDHEN, CDR2 SYDVKM. The V segment lost 5 bases and the J segment 8 bases; nucleotides outside the gene matches: 9. Assay used: immunoSEQ multiplex PCR; TCRdb lists only in-frame clones, some missing. The sample shows around 4,800 clones, around 79% of them seen only once. This receptor was taken from a woman aged 18-29 years with active celiac disease. The specimen sequenced was lamina propria lymphocytes from the gut. The chain has TRBV28 and TRBJ1-4, with 9 bases fitting TRBD1. The CDR3 bases are TGTGCCAGCAGTCGGCCGGGACAGGGAGGGGAAAAACTGTTTTTT. Translated, it gives CASSRPGQGGEKLFF.